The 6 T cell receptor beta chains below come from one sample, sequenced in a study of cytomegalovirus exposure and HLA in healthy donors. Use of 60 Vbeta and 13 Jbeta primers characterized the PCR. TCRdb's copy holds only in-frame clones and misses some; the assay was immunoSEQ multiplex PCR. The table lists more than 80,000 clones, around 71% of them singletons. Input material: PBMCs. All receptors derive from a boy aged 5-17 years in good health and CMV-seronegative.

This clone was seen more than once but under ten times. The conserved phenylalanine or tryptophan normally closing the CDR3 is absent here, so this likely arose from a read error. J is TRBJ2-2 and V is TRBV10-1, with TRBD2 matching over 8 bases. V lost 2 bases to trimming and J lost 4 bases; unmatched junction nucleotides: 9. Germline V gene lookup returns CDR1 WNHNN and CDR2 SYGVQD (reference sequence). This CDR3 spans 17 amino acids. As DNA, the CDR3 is TGCGCCAGCAGTGAGAATTGGGGACTAGGGATCACCGGGGAGCTGTTTGTT. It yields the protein CASSENWGLGITGELFV.

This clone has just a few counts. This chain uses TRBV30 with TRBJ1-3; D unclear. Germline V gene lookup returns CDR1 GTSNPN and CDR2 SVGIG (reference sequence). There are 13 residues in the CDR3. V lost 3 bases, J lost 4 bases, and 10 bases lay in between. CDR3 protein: CAWSAGGGNTIYF. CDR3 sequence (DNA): TGTGCCTGGAGCGCAGGAGGAGGAAACACCATATATTTT.

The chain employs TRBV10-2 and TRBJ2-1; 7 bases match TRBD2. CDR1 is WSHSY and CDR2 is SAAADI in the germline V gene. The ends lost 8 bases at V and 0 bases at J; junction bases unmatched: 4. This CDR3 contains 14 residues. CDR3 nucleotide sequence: TGCGCCAGCGGAGCGGGGACCTCCTACAATGAGCAGTTCTTC. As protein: CASGAGTSYNEQFF.

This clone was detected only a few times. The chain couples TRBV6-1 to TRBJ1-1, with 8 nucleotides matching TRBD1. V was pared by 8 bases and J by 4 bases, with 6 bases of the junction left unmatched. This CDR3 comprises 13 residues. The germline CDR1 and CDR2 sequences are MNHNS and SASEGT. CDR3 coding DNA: TGTGCCAGCGCCCTAACAGGGGGCACTGAAGCTTTCTTT. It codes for CASALTGGTEAFF.

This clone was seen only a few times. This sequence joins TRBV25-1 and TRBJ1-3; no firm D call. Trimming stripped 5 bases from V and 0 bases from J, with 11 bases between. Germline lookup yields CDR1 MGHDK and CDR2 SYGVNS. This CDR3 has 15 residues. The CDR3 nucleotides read TGTGCCAGCAGTTTGGAGATCCCCTCTGGAAACACCATATATTTT. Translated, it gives CASSLEIPSGNTIYF.

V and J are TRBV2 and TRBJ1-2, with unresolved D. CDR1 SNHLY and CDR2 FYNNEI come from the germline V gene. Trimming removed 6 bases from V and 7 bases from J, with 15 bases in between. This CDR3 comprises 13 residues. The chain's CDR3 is CASSFPPQAGYTF. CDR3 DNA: TGTGCCAGCAGCTTTCCCCCCCAAGCTGGCTACACCTTC.